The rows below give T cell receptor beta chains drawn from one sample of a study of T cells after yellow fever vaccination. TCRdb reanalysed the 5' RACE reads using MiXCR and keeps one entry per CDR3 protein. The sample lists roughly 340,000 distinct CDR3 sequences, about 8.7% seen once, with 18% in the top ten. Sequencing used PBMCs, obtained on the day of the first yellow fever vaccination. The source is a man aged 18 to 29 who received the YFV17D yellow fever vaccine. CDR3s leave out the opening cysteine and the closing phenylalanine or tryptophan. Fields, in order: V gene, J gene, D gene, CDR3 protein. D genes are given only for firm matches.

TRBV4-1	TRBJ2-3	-	ASSQAHFVSGRQSQGDTQY
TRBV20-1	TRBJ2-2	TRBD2	SARDVLAGGRNTGELF
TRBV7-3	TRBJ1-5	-	ASSRTVGRSQPQH
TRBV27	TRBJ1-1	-	ASSLTAGQYEAF
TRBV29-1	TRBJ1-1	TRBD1	SALKGTGSYTEAF
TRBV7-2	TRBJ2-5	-	ASSLGNGKETQY
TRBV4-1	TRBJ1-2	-	ASSRPDAHYGYT
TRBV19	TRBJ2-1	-	ASGPGTQNAGYNEQF
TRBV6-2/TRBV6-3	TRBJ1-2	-	ASRIRETYGYT
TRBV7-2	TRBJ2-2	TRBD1	ASMTGTLNTGELF
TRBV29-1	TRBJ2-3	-	SVEYADTQY
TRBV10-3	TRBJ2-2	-	AMTAGTGELF
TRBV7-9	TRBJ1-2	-	ASSLAPGPESYGYT
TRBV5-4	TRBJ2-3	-	ASSLSADPVDTQY
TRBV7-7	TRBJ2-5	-	ASSLVKTETQY
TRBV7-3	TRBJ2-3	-	ASSFKGGTDTQY
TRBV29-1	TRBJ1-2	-	SVHNRQAPYGYT
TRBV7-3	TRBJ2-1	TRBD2	ASSPTSGYEQF
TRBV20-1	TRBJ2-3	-	SARDEPITDTQY
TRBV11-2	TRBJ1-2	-	ASSLDRRGHVDGYT
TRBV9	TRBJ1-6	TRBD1	ASSVAETGDSPLH
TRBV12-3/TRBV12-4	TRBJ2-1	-	ASNPRGVTGGNEQF
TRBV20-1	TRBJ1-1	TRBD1	SARQGAVNTEAF
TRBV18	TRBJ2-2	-	ASSPGLANTGELF
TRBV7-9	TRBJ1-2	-	ASSARTDYGYT
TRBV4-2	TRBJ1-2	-	ASSPGLYGYT
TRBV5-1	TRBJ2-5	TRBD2	ASSRTSGGREETQY
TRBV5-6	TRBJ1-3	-	ASSLVSQASGNTIY
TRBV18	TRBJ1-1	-	ASSPGAYGQFNTEAF
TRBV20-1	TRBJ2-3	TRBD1	SAPNAGGTDTQY
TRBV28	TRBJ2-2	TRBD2	ASSRLGSGGRNTGELF
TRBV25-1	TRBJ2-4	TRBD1	ASSSSPTGEWAKNIQY
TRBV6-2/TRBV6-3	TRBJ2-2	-	ASRTSAELF
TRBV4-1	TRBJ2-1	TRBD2	ASSAGLAGNEQF
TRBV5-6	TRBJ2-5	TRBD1	ASSLARGETQY
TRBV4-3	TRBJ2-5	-	ASSQDSGGPYPKETQY
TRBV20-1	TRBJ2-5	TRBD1	SARLPWGQGLQETQY
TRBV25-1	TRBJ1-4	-	ASSARVLATNEKLF
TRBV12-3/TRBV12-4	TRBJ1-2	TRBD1	ASSLFGQGVNYGYT
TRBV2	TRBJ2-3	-	ASSEPFTDTQY
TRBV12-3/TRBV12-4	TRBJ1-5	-	ASSLSDRNQPQH
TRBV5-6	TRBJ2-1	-	ASSDGRTVYNEQF
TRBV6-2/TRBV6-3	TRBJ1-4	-	ASRGVATNEKLF
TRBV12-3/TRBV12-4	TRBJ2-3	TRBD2	ASRPPGLETDTQY
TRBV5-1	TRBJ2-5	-	ASSLPAGEETQY
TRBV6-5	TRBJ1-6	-	ASSYSKQGPSPLH
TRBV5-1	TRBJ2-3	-	ASSQNYASSTDTQY
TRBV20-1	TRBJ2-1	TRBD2	SASGGGLNEQF
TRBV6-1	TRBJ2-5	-	ASSGHWQETQY
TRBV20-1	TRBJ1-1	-	SARWYSPNTEAF
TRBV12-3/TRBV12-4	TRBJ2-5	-	ASSFSPLSSQETQY
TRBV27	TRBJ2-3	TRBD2	ASSQFPSLAGTDTQY
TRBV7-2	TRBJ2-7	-	ASSVRWGPDEQY
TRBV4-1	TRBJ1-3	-	ASSQRGGLTGNTIY
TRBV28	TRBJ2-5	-	ASSMAAAQETQY